This entry is about one T cell receptor (beta chain). Its cognate antigen is unknown. These data come from a study of cytomegalovirus exposure and HLA in healthy donors. General study results and limits: Common viral pathogens seemed, in a later analysis, to connect with several of the most significant clusters.

The PCR employed 60 Vbeta primers together with 13 Jbeta primers. Sequencing used immunoSEQ multiplex PCR; TCRdb keeps in-frame clones, though not all of them. The sample holds roughly 65,000 clones; about two thirds are singletons and the top ten take around 17%. The germline CDR1 and CDR2 sequences are SGHKS and YYEKEE (reference sequence). This CDR3 is 14 amino acids long. V lost 3 bases to trimming and J lost 3 bases, with 13 bases between them. Material for sequencing was PBMCs. The source of this sequence is a man aged 35-49 years in good health and CMV-seropositive. The chain combines TRBV5-5 with TRBJ2-7; D may be TRBD1 (5 bases). The CDR3: CASSWGRQHYEQYF. The CDR3 nucleotides read TGTGCCAGCAGCTGGGGTCGACAGCACTACGAGCAGTACTTC.